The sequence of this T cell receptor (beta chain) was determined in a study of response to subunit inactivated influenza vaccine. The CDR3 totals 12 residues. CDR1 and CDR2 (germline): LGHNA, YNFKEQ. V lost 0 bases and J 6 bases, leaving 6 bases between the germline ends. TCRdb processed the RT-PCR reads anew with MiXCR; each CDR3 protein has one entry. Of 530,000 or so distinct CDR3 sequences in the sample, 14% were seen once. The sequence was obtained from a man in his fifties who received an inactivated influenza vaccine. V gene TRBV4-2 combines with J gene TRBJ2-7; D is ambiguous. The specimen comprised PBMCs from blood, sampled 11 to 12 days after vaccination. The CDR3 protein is CASSQDRSEQYF. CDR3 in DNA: TGTGCCAGCAGCCAAGATAGATCCGAGCAGTACTTC.